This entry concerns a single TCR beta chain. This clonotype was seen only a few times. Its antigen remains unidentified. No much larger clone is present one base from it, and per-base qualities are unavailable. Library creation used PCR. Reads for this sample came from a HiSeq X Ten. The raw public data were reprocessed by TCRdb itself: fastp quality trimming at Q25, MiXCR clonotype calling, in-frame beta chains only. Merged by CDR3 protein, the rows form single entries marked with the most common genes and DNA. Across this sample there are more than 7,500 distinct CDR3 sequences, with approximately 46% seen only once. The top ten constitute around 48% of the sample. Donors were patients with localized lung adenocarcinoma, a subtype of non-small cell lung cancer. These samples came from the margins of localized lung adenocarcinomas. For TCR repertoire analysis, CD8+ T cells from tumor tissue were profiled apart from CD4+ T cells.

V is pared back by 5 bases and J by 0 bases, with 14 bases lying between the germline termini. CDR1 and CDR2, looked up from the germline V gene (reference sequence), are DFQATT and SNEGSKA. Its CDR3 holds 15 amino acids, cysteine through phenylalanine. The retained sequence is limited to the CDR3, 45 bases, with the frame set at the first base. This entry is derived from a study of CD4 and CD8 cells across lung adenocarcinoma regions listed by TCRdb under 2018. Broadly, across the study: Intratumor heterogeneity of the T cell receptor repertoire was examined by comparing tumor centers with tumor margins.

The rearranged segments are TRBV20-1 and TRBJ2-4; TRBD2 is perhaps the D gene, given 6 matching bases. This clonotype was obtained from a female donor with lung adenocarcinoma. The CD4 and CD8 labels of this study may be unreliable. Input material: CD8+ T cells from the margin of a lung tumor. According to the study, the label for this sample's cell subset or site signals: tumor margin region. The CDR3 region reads CSAYLSGTAKNIQYF. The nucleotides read TGCAGTGCTTACCTTAGCGGTACAGCCAAAAACATTCAGTACTTC.